This TCR beta chain was recovered during a study of cytomegalovirus exposure and HLA in healthy donors. CDR3 size: 16 residues. The ends were cut back, 4 bases at V and 2 bases at J, with 15 bases in the middle. Per the germline V gene, CDR1 is LNHDA and CDR2 is SQIVND (reference sequence). The PCR ran on 60 Vbeta and 13 Jbeta primers. Measured with immunoSEQ multiplex PCR; TCRdb has only the in-frame clones, and not every one. The data show 85,000 to 100,000 clones, about 80% seen once. Donors consisted of healthy bone marrow donors. The rearrangement links TRBV19 to TRBJ2-1, with D perhaps TRBD2 (5 bases). Sequenced sample: PBMCs. This receptor was obtained from a man in his 60s in good health and CMV-seropositive. The CDR3 DNA reads TGTGCCAGTAGTACACCCCGGAGGCCGCCCTACAATGAGCAGTTCTTC. Its translation: CASSTPRRPPYNEQFF.